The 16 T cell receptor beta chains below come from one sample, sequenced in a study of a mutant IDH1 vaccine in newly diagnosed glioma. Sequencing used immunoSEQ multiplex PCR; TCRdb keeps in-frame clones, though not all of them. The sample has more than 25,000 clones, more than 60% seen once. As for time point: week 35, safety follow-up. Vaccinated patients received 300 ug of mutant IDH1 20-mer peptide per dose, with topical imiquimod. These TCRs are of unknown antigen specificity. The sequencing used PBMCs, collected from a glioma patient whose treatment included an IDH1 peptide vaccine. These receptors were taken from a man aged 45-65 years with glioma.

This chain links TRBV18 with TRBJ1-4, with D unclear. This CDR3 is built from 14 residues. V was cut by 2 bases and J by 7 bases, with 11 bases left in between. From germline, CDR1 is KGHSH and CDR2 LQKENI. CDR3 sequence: CASSPRSDGEKLFF. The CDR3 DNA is TGTGCCAGCTCACCAAGGAGTGACGGTGAAAAACTGTTTTTT.

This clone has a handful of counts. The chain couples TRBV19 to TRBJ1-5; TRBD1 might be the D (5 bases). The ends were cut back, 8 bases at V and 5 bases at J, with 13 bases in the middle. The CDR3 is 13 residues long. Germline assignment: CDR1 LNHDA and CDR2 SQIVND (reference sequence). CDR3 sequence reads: CASALGVHQPQHF. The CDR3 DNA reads TGTGCCAGTGCGTTGGGGGTGCATCAGCCCCAGCATTTT.

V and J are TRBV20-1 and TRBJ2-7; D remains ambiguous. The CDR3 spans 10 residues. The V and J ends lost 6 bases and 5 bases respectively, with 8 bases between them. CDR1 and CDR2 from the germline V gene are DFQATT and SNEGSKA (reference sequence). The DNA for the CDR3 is TGCAGTGCCCCCCACCACGAGCAGTACTTC. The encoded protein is CSAPHHEQYF.

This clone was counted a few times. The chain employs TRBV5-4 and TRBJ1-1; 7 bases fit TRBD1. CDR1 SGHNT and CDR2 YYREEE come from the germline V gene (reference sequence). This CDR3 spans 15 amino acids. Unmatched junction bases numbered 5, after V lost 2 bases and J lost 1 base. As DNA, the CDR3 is TGTGCCAGCAGCTTAACAGGGGATGGGAACACTGAAGCTTTCTTT. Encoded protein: CASSLTGDGNTEAFF. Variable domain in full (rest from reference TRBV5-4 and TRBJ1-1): ETGVTQSPTHLIKTRGQQVTLRCSSQSGHNTVSWYQQALGQGPQFIFQYYREEENGRGNFPPRFSGLQFPNYSSELNVNALELDDSALYLCASSLTGDGNTEAFFGQGTRLTVV.

Written as DNA, the CDR3 is TGTGCCAGCAGCCCCCTACAACGCACAGGCACCGGGGAGCTGTTTTTT. Translation: CASSPLQRTGTGELFF. The chain links TRBV7-9 to TRBJ2-2; D is perhaps TRBD1 (5 bases). Germline CDR1 SEHNR, CDR2 FQNEAQ (reference sequence). Trimming took 5 bases from V and 4 from J, leaving 17 bases between them. The CDR3 spans 16 residues. The variable domain in full, with the rest retrieved from reference TRBV7-9 and TRBJ2-2, is DTGVSQNPRHKITKRGQNVTFRCDPISEHNRLYWYRQTLGQGPEFLTYFQNEAQLEKSRLLSDRFSAERPKGSFSTLEIQRTEQGDSAMYLCASSPLQRTGTGELFFGEGSRLTVL.

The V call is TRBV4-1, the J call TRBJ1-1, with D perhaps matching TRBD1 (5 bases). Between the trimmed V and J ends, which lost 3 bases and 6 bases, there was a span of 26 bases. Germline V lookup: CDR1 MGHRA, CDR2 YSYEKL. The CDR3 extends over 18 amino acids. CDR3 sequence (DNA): TGCGCCAGCAGCCAGGTCAACTTCGTGGGACCTCCCGACTCTGAAGCTTTCTTT. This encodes CASSQVNFVGPPDSEAFF.

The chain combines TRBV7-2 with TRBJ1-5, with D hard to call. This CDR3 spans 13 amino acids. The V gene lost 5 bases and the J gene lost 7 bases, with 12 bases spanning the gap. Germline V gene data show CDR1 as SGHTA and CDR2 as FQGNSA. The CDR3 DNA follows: TGTGCCAGCAGCCCCGACCCGGGACAGCCCCAGCATTTT. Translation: CASSPDPGQPQHF.

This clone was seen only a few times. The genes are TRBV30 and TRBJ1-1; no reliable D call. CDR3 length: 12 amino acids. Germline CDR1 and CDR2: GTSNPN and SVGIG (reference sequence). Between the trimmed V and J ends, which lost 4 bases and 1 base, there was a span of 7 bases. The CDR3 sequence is CAWISENTEAFF. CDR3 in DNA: TGTGCCTGGATTTCCGAGAACACTGAAGCTTTCTTT.

DNA for the CDR3: TGCGCCAGCAGTGAGTCGGGGCGGGAAGTCTACGAGCAGTACTTC. This translates into CASSESGREVYEQYF. This chain uses TRBV10-1 with TRBJ2-7; D might be TRBD2 (6 bases). V was clipped by 0 bases and J by 3 bases, with 12 bases between them. This CDR3 has 15 residues. Looked up from germline, CDR1 is WNHNN and CDR2 is SYGVQD (reference sequence).

CDR3 amino acids: CATSRGLAGEPFPGELFF. The CDR3 DNA reads TGTGCCACCAGCCGCGGACTAGCGGGAGAACCTTTTCCCGGGGAGCTGTTTTTT. The J gene is TRBJ2-2, the V gene TRBV15; TRBD2 matches at 13 bases. V shed 5 bases and J 6 bases; nucleotides not matched to a gene: 12. Germline V lookup: CDR1 LNHNV, CDR2 YYDKDF (reference sequence). The length of the CDR3 is 18 residues.

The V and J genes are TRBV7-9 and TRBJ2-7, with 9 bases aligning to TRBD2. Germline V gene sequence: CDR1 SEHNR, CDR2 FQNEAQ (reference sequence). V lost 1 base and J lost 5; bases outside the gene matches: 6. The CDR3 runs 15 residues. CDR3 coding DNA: TGTGCCAGCAGCTTAGTCGTTAGCGGGAGCCACGAGCAGTACTTC. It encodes CASSLVVSGSHEQYF.

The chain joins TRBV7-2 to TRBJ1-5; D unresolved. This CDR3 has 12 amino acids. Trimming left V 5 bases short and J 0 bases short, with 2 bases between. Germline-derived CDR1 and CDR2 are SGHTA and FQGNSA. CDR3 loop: CASSNSNQPQHF. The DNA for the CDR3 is TGTGCCAGCAGCAATAGCAATCAGCCCCAGCATTTT.

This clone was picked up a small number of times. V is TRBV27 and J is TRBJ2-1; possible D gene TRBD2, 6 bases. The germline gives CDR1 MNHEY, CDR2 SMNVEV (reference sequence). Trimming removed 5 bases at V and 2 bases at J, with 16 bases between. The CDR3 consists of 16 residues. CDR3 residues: CASSRSGLLTYNEQFF. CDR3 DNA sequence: TGTGCCAGCAGTAGGTCGGGACTCCTAACCTACAATGAGCAGTTCTTC.

CDR3 coding DNA: TGTGCCAGCAGCTTAGTTGACAGGGACACCGGGGAGCTGTTTTTT. Translating it yields CASSLVDRDTGELFF. V is TRBV11-2 and J is TRBJ2-2; 7 positions match TRBD1. Germline V CDR1 and CDR2: SGHAT, FQNNGV. Trimming cost V 1 base and J 3 bases; bases outside gene matches: 2. The CDR3 has 15 amino acids.

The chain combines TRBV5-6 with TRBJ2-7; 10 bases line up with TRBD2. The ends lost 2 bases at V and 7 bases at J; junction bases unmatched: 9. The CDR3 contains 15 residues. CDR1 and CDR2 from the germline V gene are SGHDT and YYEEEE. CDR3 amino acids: CASSFRAGGPGEQYF. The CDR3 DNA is TGTGCCAGCAGCTTCCGAGCGGGAGGGCCAGGAGAGCAGTACTTC.

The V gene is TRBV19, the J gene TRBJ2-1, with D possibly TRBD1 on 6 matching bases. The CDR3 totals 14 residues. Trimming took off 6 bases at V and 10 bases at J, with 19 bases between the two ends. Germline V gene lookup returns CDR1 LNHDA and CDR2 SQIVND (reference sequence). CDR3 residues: CASRTLQGTGEQFF. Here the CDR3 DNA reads TGTGCCAGTAGGACCTTACAGGGAACAGGGGAGCAGTTCTTC.